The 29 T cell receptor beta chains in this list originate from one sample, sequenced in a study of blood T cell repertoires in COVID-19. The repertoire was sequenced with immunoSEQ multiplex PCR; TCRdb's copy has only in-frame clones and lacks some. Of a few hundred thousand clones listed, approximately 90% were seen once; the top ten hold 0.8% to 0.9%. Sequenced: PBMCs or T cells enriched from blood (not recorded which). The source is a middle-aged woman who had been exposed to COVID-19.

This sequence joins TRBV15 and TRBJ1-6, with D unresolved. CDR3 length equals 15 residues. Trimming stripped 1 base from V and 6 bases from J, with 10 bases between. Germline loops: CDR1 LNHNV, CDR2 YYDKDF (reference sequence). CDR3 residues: CATSRVPSPNSPLHF. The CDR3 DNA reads TGTGCCACCAGCAGAGTGCCCAGTCCTAATTCACCCCTCCACTTT.

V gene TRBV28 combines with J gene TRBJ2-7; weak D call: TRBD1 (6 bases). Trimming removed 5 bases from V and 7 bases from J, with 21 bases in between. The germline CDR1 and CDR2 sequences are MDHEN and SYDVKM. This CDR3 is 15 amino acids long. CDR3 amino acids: CASSPLWGRTREQYF. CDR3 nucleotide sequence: TGTGCCAGCAGTCCCCTCTGGGGGCGGACGAGGGAGCAGTACTTC.

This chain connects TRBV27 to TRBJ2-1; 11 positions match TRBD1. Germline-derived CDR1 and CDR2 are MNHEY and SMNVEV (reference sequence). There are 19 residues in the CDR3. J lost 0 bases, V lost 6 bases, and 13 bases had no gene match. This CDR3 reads CASRLRTGGSEGSYNEQFF. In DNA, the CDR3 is TGTGCCAGCAGACTCAGGACAGGGGGCAGTGAGGGCTCCTACAATGAGCAGTTCTTC.

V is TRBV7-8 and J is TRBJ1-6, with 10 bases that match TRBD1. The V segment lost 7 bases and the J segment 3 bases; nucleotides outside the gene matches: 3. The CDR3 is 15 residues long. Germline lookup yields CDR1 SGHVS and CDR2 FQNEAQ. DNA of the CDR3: TGTGCCAGCACTCGGACAGGGGGCTATAATTCACCCCTCCACTTT. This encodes CASTRTGGYNSPLHF.

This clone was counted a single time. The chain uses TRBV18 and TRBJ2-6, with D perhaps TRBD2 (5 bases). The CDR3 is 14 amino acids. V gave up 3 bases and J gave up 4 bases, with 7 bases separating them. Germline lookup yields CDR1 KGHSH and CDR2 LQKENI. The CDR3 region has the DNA TGTGCCAGCTCACCGACGGGGGGGGCCAACGTCCTGACTTTC. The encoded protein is CASSPTGGANVLTF.

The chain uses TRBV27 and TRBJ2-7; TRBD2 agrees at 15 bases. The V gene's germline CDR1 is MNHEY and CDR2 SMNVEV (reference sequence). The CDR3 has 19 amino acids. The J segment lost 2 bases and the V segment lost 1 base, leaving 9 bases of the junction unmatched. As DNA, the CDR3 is TGTGCCAGCAGTTTATATTCGGGACTAGCGGGAGGCCCGACCTACGAGCAGTACTTC. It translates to CASSLYSGLAGGPTYEQYF.

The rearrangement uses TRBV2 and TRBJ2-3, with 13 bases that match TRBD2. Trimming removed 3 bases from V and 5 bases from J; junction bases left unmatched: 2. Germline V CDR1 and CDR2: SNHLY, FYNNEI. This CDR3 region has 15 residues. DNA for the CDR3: TGTGCCAGCAGTGAGACTAGCGGGAGGCGAGATACGCAGTATTTT. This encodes CASSETSGRRDTQYF.

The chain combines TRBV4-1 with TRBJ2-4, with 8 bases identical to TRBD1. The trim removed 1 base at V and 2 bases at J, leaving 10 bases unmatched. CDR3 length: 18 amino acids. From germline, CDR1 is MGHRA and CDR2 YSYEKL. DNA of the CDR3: TGCGCCAGCAGCCAAGTGCCCGAGACAGGGGTAACCAAAAACATTCAGTACTTC. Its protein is CASSQVPETGVTKNIQYF.

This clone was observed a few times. In DNA, the CDR3 is TGCGCCAGCAGCTCACCATATCAGGGAAGGGACTACGAGCAGTACTTC. This sequence encodes CASSSPYQGRDYEQYF. The chain uses TRBV5-1 and TRBJ2-7; tentative D call: TRBD1 (5 bases). V shed 3 bases and J shed 3 bases, with 19 bases lying between them. This CDR3 is 16 amino acids long. Looked up from germline, CDR1 is SGHRS and CDR2 is YFSETQ.

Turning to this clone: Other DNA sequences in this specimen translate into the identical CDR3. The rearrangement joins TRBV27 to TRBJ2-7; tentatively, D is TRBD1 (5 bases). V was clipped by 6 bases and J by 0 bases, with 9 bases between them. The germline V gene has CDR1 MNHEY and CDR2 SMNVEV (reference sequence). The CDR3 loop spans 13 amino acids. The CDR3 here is CASSLDSSYEQYF. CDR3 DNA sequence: TGTGCCAGCAGCTTAGACAGCTCCTACGAGCAGTACTTC.

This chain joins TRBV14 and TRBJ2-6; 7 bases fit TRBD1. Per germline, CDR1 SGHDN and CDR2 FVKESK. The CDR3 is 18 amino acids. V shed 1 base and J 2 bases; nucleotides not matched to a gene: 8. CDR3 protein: CASSQGSVTGAGANVLTF. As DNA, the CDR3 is TGTGCCAGCAGCCAAGGGAGTGTAACAGGGGCTGGGGCCAACGTCCTGACTTTC.

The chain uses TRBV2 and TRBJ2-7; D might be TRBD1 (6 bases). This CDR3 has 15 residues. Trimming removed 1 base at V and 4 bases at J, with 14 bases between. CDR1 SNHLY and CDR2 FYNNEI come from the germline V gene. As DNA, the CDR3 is TGTGCCAGCAGTGAAGGGGGTGGCAGGGGATACGAGCAGTACTTC. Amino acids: CASSEGGGRGYEQYF. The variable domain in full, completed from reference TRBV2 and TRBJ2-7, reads EPEVTQTPSHQVTQMGQEVILRCVPISNHLYFYWYRQILGQKVEFLVSFYNNEISEKSEIFDDQFSVERPDGSNFTLKIRSTKLEDSAMYFCASSEGGGRGYEQYFGPGTRLTVT.

This chain's CDR3 is CASSQTGLAGGLGVNNEQFF. Written as DNA, the CDR3 is TGCGCCAGCAGCCAAACCGGACTAGCGGGAGGGCTTGGGGTAAACAATGAGCAGTTCTTC. The rearrangement joins TRBV4-3 to TRBJ2-1; 15 nucleotides agree with TRBD2. The ends lost 2 bases at V and 5 bases at J; junction bases unmatched: 13. The CDR3 has 20 amino acids. CDR1 LGHNA and CDR2 YSLEER come from the germline V gene.

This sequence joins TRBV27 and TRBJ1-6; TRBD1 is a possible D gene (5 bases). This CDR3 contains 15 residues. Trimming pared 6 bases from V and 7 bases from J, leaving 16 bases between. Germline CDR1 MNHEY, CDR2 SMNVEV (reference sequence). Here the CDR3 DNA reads TGTGCCAGCAGCCTCCGGACACCGGTGAATTCACCCCTCCACTTT. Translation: CASSLRTPVNSPLHF.

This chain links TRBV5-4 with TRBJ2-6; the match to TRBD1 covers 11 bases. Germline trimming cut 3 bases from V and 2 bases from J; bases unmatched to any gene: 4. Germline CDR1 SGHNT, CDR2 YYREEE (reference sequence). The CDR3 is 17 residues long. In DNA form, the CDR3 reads TGTGCCAGCAGCTCCCCGGGACAGGGGGCTGGGGCCAACGTCCTGACTTTC. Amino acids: CASSSPGQGAGANVLTF.

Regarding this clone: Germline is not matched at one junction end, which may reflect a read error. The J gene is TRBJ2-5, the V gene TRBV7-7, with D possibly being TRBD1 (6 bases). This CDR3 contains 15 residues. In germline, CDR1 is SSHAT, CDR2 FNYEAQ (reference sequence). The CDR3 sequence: CASSTVQGRQETQYF. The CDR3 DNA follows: TGTGCTAGCAGCACCGTACAGGGTCGGCAAGAGACCCAGTACTTC.

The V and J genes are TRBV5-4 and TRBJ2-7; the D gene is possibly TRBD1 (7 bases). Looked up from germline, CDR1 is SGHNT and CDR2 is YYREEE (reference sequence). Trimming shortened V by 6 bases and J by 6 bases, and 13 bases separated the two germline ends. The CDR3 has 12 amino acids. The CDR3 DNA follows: TGTGCCAGCACACCGCAGGGGGGCGAGCAGTACTTC. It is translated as CASTPQGGEQYF.

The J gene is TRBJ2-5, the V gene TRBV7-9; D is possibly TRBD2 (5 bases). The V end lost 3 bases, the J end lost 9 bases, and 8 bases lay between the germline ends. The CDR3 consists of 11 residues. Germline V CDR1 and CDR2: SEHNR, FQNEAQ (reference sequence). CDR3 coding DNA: TGTGCCAGCAGCTTCGAGGAGGCCCAGTACTTC. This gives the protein CASSFEEAQYF.

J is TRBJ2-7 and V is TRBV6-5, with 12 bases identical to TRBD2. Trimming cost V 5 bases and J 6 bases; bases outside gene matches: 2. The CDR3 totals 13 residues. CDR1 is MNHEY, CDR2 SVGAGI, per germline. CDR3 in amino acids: CASSRGLAGEQYF. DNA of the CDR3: TGTGCCAGCAGTCGGGGACTAGCGGGCGAGCAGTACTTC.

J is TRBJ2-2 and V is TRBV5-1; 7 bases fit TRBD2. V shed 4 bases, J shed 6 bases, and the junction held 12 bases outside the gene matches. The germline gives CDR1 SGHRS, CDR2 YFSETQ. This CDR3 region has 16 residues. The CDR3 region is CASSGGLDWAAGELFF. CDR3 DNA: TGCGCCAGCAGCGGCGGACTAGACTGGGCGGCCGGGGAGCTGTTTTTT.

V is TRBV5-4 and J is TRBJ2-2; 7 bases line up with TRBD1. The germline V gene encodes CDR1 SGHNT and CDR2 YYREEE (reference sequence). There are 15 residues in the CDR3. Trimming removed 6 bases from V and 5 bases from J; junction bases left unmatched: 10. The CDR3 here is CASTGDSRGTGELFF. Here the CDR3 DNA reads TGTGCCAGCACCGGGGACAGCCGAGGAACCGGGGAGCTGTTTTTT.

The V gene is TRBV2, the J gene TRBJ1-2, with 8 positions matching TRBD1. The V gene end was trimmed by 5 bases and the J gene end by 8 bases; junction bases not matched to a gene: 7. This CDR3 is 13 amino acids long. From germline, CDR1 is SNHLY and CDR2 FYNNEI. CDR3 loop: CASSQDRERGYTF. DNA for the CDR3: TGTGCCAGCAGTCAGGACAGGGAAAGAGGCTACACCTTC.

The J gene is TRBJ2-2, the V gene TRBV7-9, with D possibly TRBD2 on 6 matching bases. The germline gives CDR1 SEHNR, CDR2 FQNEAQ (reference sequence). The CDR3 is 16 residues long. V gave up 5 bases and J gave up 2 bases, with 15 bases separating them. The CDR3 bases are TGTGCCAGCAGCAAAGTCAGGAGGGTTAACACCGGGGAGCTGTTTTTT. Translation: CASSKVRRVNTGELFF.

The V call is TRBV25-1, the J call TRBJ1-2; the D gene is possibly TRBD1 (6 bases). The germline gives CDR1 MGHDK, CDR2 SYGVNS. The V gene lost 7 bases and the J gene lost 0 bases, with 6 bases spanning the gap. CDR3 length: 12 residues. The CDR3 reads CASKGANYGYTF. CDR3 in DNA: TGTGCCAGCAAGGGGGCTAACTATGGCTACACCTTC.

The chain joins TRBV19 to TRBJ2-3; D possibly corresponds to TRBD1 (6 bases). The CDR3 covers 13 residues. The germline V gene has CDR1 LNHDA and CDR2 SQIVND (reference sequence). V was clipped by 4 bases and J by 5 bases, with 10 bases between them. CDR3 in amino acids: CASSTQGLDTQYF. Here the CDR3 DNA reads TGTGCCAGTAGTACACAGGGCCTAGATACGCAGTATTTT.

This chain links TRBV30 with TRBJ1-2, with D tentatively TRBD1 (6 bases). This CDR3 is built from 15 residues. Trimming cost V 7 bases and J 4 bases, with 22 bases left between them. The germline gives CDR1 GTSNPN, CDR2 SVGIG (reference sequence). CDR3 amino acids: CAFFGAGGAFYGYTF. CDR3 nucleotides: TGTGCCTTTTTTGGGGCGGGGGGCGCATTCTATGGCTACACCTTC.

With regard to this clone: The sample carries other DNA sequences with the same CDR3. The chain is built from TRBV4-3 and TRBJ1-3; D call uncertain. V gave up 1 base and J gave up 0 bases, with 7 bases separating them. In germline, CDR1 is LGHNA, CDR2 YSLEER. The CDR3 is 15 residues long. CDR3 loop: CASSQGAGSGNTIYF. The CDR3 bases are TGCGCCAGCAGCCAAGGGGCCGGCTCTGGAAACACCATATATTTT.

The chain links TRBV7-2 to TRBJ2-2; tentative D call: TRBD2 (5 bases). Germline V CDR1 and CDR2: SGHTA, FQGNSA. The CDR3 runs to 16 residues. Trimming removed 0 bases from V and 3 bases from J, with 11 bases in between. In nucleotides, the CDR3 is TGTGCCAGCAGCTTAGCGCTAGGACTCGACACCGGGGAGCTGTTTTTT. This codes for CASSLALGLDTGELFF. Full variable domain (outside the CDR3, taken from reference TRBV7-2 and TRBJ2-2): GAGVSQSPSNKVTEKGKDVELRCDPISGHTALYWYRQSLGQGLEFLIYFQGNSAPDKSGLPSDRFSAERTGGSVSTLTIQRTQQEDSAVYLCASSLALGLDTGELFFGEGSRLTVL.

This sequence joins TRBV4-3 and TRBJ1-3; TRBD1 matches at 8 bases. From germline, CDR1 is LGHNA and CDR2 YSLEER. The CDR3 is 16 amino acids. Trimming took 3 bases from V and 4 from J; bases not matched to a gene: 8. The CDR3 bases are TGCGCCAGCAGCCAGTACACGGACAGGGTAGGAAACACCATATATTTT. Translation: CASSQYTDRVGNTIYF.